This T cell receptor (beta chain) was identified during a study of Ad26.COV2.S vaccination and SARS-CoV-2 variants. Study-wide background: Trial arm assignment for the donor was COV1001 Ad26.COV2.S. Study-wide findings and caveats: Participants given vaccine showed non-spike TCR breadth similar to that of placebo recipients.

Sequencing was performed with immunoSEQ multiplex PCR; in TCRdb, only in-frame clones are kept and a portion is missing. The data show about 400,000 clones, about 92% seen once. Treatment noted: 15 to 20 received Ad26.COV2.S at low or high dose, single or two shots; several received placebo; per-sample allocation not given. Following the first vaccine or placebo injection, samples were taken on day 63. V was shortened by 3 bases and J by 0 bases, with 6 bases between the two germline ends. From germline, CDR1 is GTSNPN and CDR2 SVGIG (reference sequence). The CDR3 is 13 amino acids. As to this clone: What it binds is not known.

The chain links TRBV30 to TRBJ2-1, with D unclear. This sequence originates from a person between 18 and 65 years old who received the Ad26.COV2.S COVID-19 vaccine or a placebo. The sequencing here drew on peripheral blood, taken in a trial of Ad26.COV2.S vaccine versus placebo. DNA of the CDR3: TGTGCCTGGAGGCGTCGCTCCTACAATGAGCAGTTCTTC. Its translation is CAWRRRSYNEQFF.